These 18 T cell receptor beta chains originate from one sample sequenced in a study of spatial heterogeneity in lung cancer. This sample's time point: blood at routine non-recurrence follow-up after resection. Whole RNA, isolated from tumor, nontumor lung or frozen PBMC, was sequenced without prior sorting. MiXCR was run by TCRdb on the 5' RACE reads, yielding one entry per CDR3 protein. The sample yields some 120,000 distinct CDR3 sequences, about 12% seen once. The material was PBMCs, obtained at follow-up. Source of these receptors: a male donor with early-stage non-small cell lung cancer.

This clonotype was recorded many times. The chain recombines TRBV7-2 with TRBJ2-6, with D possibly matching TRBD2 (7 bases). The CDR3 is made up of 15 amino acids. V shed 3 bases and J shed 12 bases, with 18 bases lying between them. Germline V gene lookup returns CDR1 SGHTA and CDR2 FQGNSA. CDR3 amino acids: CASSFFPRGPSVLTF. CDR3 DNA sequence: TGTGCCAGCAGCTTTTTTCCGCGGGGGCCGTCCGTCCTGACTTTC.

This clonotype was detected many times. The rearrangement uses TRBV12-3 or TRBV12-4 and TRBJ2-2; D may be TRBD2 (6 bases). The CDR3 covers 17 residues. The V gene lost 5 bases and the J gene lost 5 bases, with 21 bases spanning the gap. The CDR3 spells CASSGESTRLKTGELFF. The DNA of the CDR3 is TGTGCCAGCAGTGGGGAGTCGACTAGGTTGAAGACCGGGGAGCTGTTTTTT.

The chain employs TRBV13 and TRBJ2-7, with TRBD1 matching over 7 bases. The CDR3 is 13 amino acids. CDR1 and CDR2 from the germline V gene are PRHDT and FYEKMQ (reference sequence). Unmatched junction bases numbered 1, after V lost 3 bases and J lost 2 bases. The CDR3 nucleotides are TGTGCCAGCAGCTTCGGACAGGCCTACGAGCAGTACTTC. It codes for CASSFGQAYEQYF. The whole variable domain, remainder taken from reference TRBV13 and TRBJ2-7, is AAGVIQSPRHLIKEKRETATLKCYPIPRHDTVYWYQQGPGQDPQFLISFYEKMQSDKGSIPDRFSAQQFSDYHSELNMSSLELGDSALYFCASSFGQAYEQYFGPGTRLTVT.

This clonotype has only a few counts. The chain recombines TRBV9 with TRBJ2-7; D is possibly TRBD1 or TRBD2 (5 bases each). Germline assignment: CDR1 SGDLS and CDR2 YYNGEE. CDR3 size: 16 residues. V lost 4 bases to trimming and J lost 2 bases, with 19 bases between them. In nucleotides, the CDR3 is TGTGCCAGCAGCCAAGGCTCCGGGACGGCAGCCTACGAGCAGTACTTC. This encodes CASSQGSGTAAYEQYF.

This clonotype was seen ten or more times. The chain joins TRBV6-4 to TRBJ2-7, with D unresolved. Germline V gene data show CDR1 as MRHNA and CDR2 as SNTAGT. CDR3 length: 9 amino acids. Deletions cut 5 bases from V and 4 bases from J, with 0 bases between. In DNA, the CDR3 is TGTGCCAGCAGTTACGAGCAGTACTTC. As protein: CASSYEQYF.

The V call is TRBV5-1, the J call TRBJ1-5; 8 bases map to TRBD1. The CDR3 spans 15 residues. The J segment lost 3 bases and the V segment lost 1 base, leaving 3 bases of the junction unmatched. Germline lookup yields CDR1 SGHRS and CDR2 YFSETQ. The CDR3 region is CASSLSDRANQPQHF. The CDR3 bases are TGCGCCAGCAGCTTGTCGGACAGGGCCAATCAGCCCCAGCATTTT.

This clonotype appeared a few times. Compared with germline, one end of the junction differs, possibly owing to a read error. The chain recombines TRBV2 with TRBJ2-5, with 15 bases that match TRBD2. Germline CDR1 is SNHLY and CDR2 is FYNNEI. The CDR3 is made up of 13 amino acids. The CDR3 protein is CASKGPGLAGGQF. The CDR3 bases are TGTGCCAGCAAAGGGCCCGGACTAGCGGGGGGGCAGTTC.

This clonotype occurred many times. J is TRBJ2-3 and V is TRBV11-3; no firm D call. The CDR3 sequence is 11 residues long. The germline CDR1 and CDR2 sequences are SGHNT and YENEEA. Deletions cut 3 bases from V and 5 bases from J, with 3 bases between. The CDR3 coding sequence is TGTGCCAGCAGCTTCGGAGATACGCAGTATTTT. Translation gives CASSFGDTQYF.

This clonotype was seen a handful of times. The CDR3 DNA follows: TGTGCCAGCAGCTTAACGGACGGCTACAATGAGCAGTTCTTC. Amino acid sequence: CASSLTDGYNEQFF. The gene calls are TRBV7-3 and TRBJ2-1; D not resolved. CDR3 size: 14 residues. Trimming took off 0 bases at V and 3 bases at J, with 6 bases between the two ends. Per the germline V gene, CDR1 is SGHTA and CDR2 is FQGTGA.

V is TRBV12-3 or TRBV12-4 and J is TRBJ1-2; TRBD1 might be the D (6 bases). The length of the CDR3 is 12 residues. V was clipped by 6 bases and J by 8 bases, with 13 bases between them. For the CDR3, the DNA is TGTGCCAGCAGACAACAGGGACGCGGCTACACCTTC. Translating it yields CASRQQGRGYTF.

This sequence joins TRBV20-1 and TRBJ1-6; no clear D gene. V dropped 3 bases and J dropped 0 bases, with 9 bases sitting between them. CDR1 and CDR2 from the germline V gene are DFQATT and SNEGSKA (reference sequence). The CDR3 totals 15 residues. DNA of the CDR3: TGCAGTGCTAGCCCACTCGGCTCCTATAATTCACCCCTCCACTTT. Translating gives CSASPLGSYNSPLHF.

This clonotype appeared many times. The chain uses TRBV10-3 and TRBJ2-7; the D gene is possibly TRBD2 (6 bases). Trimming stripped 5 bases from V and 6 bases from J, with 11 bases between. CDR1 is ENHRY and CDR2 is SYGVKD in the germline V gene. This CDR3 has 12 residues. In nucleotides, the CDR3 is TGTGCCATCAGTCTCGTCGGGGGCGAGCAGTACTTC. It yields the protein CAISLVGGEQYF.

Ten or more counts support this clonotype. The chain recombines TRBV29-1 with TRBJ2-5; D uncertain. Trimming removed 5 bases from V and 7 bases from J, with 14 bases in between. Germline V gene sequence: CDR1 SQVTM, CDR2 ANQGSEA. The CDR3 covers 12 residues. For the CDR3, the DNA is TGCAGCGTTCGTGACGGGTCGGGGACCCAGTACTTC. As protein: CSVRDGSGTQYF.

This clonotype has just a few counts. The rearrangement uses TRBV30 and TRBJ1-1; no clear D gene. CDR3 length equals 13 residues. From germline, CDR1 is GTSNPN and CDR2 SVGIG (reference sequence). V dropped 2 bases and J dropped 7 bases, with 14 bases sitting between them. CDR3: CAWSSLRMGEAFF. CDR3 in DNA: TGTGCCTGGAGTTCCCTGCGCATGGGTGAAGCTTTCTTT.

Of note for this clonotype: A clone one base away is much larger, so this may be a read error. The CDR3 coding sequence is TGTGCCAGCACCCTCGGCGGGGGCCTCTCCCACGAGCAGTACTTC. This gives the protein CASTLGGGLSHEQYF. The chain recombines TRBV3-1 with TRBJ2-7; maybe TRBD2 (7 bases). The CDR3 runs to 15 residues. Germline CDR1 LGHDT, CDR2 YNNKEL (reference sequence).

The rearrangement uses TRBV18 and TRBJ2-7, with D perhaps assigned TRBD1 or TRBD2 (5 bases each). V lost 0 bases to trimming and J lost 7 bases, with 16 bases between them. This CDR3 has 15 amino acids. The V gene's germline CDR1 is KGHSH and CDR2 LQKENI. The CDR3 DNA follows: TGTGCCAGCTCACCACCGGGGGATTTGGCTAAGGAGCAGTACTTC. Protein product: CASSPPGDLAKEQYF.

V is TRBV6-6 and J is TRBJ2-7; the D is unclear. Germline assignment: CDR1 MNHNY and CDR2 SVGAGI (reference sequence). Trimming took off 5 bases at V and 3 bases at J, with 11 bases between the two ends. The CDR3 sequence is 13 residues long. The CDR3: CASSLRIFYEQYF. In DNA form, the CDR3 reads TGTGCCAGCAGTCTCAGGATCTTCTACGAGCAGTACTTC.

CDR3 amino acids: CSADRDPRNEQYF. In DNA, the CDR3 is TGCAGTGCTGACCGGGACCCCCGGAACGAGCAGTACTTC. The chain recombines TRBV20-1 with TRBJ2-7, with D possibly called TRBD1 or TRBD2 (5 bases each). Germline loops: CDR1 DFQATT, CDR2 SNEGSKA (reference sequence). CDR3 size: 13 residues. Trimming removed 5 bases from V and 5 bases from J, with 16 bases in between.